This T cell receptor beta chain was sequenced during a study of T-cell memory formation after mild COVID-19. Libraries for TCRalpha and TCRbeta carried sample barcodes and unique molecular identifiers via 5'RACE. TCRdb re-called the 5' RACE reads through MiXCR, storing one row per CDR3 protein. The sample has about 140,000 distinct CDR3 sequences; approximately 5.7% are singletons. Unmatched junction bases numbered 8, after V lost 5 bases and J lost 2 bases. CDR3 size: 15 residues. Sequences were obtained from PBMCs or a T cell subset sorted from them (not recorded which). The chain combines TRBV12-3 or TRBV12-4 with TRBJ2-7, with 8 positions matching TRBD1. The clonotype comes from an adult woman who had mild COVID-19 (a few samples of this study predate the infection). Cell type and time point are not known. Written as DNA, the CDR3 is TGTGCCAGCAGTCCCCGGACAGGGATAGCCTACGAGCAGTACTTC. Its translation is CASSPRTGIAYEQYF.